This T cell receptor (beta chain) was documented in a study of CD8 T cells in Susac syndrome. Findings of the study overall: The study recognized that its TCR sequencing and HLA analysis covered a relatively small number of individuals.

The length of the CDR3 is 15 residues. The germline gives CDR1 DFQATT, CDR2 SNEGSKA (reference sequence). With 1 base removed from V and 7 bases from J, the gap between germline ends came to 14 bases. Comment on this clonotype: Its antigen is undetermined.

Random hexamers primed reverse transcription of roughly 0.45 to 1 ug RNA. TCRdb reanalysed the immunoSEQ multiplex PCR reads using MiXCR and keeps one entry per CDR3 protein. This table has roughly 200,000 distinct CDR3 sequences, about 95% appearing once. Sequenced sample: CD4+ T cells from PBMCs. This chain uses TRBV20-1 with TRBJ1-6, with D tentatively TRBD1 (5 bases). The sequence came from a human donor with Susac syndrome. The CDR3 coding sequence is TGCAGTGCTAGAGTGTCAGGGCCTGGAAATTCACCCCTCCACTTT. Protein product: CSARVSGPGNSPLHF.